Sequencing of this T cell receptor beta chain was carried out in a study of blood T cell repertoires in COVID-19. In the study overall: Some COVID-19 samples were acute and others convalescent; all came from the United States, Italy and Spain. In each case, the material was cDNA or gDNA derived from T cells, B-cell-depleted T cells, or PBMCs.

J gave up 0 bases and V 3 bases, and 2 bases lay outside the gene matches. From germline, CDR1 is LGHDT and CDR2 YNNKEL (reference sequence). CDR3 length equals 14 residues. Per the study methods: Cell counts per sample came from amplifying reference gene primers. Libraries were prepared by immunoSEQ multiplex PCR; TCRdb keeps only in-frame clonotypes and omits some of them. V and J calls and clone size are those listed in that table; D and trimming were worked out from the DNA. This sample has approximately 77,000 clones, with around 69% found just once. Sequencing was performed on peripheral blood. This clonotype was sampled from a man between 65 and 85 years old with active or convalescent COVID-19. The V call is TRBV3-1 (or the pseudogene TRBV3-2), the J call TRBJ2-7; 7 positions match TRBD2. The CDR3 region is CASSQRGSSYEQYF. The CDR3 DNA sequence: TGTGCCAGCAGCCAGCGGGGGAGCTCCTACGAGCAGTACTTC.